This T cell receptor (beta chain) was identified in a study of STAT5B mutations in CD4+ large granular lymphocyte leukemia (dated by TCRdb to 2022 to 2024). Background for the entire study: Among healthy controls, the CDR3 'QG' motif was associated with a particular HLA allele. The study compared the TCRbeta repertoires of patients with CD4+ T-cell large granular lymphocyte leukemia against those of healthy blood donors. Flow cytometry on FACSCanto II or FACSVerse confirmed that purified fractions exceeded 95% purity among lymphocytes. What the research found in general, with its limitations: The data were not HLA-matched, and the relatively small sample size could explain the higher clonality seen in CD4+ compared with CD8+ T-LGLL. TRBV06-family usage was enriched among the top patient clones (8/27) compared with healthy controls (2/35). Main leukemic clonotypes were private to each patient, although roughly 25% of the main leukemic clonotypes were found at low frequency in the non-leukemic repertoires of other patients. Compared with healthy CD4+ repertoires, CD4-sorted patient repertoires appeared more clonal, and this difference remained even after the putative leukemic clones were removed.

Buffy coats from 35 to 40 blood donors, supplied by the Finnish Red Cross blood service, were used as healthy controls. All TCR-sequenced material derived from peripheral blood: patient blood samples and healthy donor buffy coats. Peripheral blood mononuclear cells were isolated by Ficoll-Hypaque gradient centrifugation. Magnetic purification was used to isolate CD4+ cells from the buffy coats of the healthy controls. The Gentra Puregene Cell and Tissue kit was used to extract genomic DNA, and a Qubit 2.0 fluorometer was used to measure the amount of genomic DNA. On this clone itself: There is no known antigen for this receptor. Qualities for individual bases were not recorded, and no much larger clone is one base off.

Deletion took 3 bases off V and 2 bases off J, with a span of 10 bases between the germline ends. Inclusive of the bounding cysteine and phenylalanine, the CDR3 is 14 residues long. Only the CDR3 DNA is retained, 42 bases long and in frame from the first base. CDR1 and CDR2, per the germline V gene, are MGHRA and YSYEKL. The immunoSEQ assay at survey resolution was used to sequence TCRbeta rearrangements from genomic DNA. In the paper's pipeline: In the TCR sequencing data, the lowest productive clonotype frequency that could be detected was 2.59 x 10-5. Only productive TCRbeta rearrangements, meaning sequences that were complete and in-frame, were kept for the analyses. The clonality of each sample was calculated as Simpson clonality in the immunoSEQ Analyzer version 3.0. Clones were binned by frequency as very rare, small, medium, large (1-20%) or hyperexpanded (>20%). OLGA 1.2.3 estimated generation probabilities, VDJtools produced V-gene circos plots, VDJdb was queried for specificities, and GLIPH identified CDR3 motifs. This immuneACCESS table, as held by TCRdb, lists in-frame sequences with V and J called but not all clones. Of the missing ones, under half trace to an unresolved V gene in checked studies; the others have no known cause. From that table come the V and J calls and clone size; the DNA was used to work out D and trimming. The sample table contains around 28,000 clones; only one count was recorded for around 78% of them. The ten biggest clones cover more than 1% of the sample.

The sample taken for sequencing was CD4+ T cells from blood buffy coats. The receptor was isolated from a human donor in good health. This chain is built from TRBV4-1 and TRBJ2-5; 6 matching bases give a weak D call of TRBD1. At the DNA level, the sequence is TGCGCCAGCAGCCAGGGACAATTTCAAGAGACCCAGTACTTC. This is translated as CASSQGQFQETQYF.